This T cell receptor (beta chain) was captured in a study of blood T cells in healthy people across ages. The junction had 7 bases not matched to a gene; V was cut back by 0 bases and J by 8 bases. The CDR3 is 16 amino acids. The germline V gene has CDR1 MNHEY and CDR2 SVGEGT. This clonotype was detected a few times. The antigen is not known. A J-beta primer mix and a sample-barcoded 5' primer were used in a second PCR of roughly 7 to 12 cycles. At least 2.5 million CDR3-containing paired-end reads were obtained per sample. MiXCR was run by TCRdb on the 5' RACE reads, yielding one entry per CDR3 protein. The sample lists about 1.8 million distinct CDR3 sequences; 40% to 55% were seen once. Notes on the study in general: Significant beta diversity loss was already apparent by age approximately 38, declining roughly linearly.

Sequenced material: blood. The chain carries TRBV6-2 or TRBV6-3 and TRBJ2-1; 10 bases align to TRBD2. The origin of this receptor is a woman in her forties in good health. The CDR3 is CASSYSSSGGRYEQFF. The CDR3 nucleotides read TGTGCCAGCAGTTACTCTTCTAGCGGGGGAAGGTATGAGCAGTTCTTC.